The rows below give T cell receptor beta chains drawn from one sample of a study of blood T cell repertoires in COVID-19. The assay was immunoSEQ multiplex PCR, and TCRdb's table has in-frame clones only and misses some. The sample consists of about 140,000 clones, 88% of them appearing once. Sequencing used peripheral blood. These receptors originate from a man aged 50-60 years with active or convalescent COVID-19. Both conserved end residues are trimmed from each CDR3.

>13|TRBJ2-7|TRBV9
ASSVGAQLQGEQY
>13|TRBJ1-1|TRBV2
ASSELAGANTEAF
>12|TRBJ2-2|TRBV10-2
ASSPSGRAGELF
>11|TRBJ1-1|TRBV3-1/TRBV3-2
ASSQLRNTEAF
>14|TRBJ2-5|TRBV19
ASSPRMGRREETQY
>11|TRBJ2-7|TRBV5-6
ASSRTGVAEQY
>12|TRBJ2-1|TRBV29-1
SHRPLAVWNEQF
>14|TRBJ2-3|TRBV24-1
ATSDQTSGRRDTQY
>11|TRBJ2-7|TRBV28
ASGNRVVPEQY
>11|TRBJ1-1|TRBV10-3
AISPGMNTEAF
>14|TRBJ2-2|TRBV18
ASSPRTGRGTGELF
>13|TRBJ1-5|TRBV5-5
ASSFYDWSNQPQH
>12|TRBJ2-3|TRBV9
ASSASGLAGTQY
>10|TRBJ1-2|TRBV6-5
ASRIQGGGYT
>11|TRBJ1-2|TRBV6-5
ASTYQTGMGYT
>13|TRBJ2-3|TRBV27
ASRPPSGSGDTQY
>14|TRBJ2-6|TRBV18
ASSPPGISGANVLT
>9|TRBJ2-5|TRBV20-1
SANDRLTQY
>11|TRBJ1-1|TRBV5-6
ASSLAGQGEAF
>13|TRBJ1-5|TRBV27
ASSLNRGFDQPQH